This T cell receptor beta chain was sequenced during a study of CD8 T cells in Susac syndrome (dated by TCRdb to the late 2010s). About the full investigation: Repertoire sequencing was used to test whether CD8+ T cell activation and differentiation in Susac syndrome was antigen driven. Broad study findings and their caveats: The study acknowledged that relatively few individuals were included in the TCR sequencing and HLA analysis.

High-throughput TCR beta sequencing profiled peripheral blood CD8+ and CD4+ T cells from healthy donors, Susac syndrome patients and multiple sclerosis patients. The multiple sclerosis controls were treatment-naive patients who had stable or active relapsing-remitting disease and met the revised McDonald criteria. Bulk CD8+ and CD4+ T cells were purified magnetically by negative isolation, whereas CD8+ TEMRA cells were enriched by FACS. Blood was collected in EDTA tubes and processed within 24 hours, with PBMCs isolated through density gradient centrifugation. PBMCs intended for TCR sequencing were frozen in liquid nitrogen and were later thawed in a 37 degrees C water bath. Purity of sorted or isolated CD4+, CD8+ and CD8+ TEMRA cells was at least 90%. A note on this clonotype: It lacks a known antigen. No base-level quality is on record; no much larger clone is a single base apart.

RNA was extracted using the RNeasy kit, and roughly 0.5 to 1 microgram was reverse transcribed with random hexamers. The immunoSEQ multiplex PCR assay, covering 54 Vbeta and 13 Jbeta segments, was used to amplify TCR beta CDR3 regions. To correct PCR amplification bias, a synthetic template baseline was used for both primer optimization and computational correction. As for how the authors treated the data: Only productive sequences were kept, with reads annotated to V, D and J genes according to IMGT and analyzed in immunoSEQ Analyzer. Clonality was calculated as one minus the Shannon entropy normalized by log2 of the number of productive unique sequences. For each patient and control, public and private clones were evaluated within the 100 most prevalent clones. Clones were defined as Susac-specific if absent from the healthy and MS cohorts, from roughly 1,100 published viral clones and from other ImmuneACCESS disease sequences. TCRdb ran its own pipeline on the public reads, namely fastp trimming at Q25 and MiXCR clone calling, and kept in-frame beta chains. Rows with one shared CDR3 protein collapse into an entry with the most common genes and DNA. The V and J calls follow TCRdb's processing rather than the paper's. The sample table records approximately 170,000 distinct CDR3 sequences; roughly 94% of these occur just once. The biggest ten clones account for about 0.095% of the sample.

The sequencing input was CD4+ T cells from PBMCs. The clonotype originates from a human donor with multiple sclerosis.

The nucleotide sequence is TGTGCCAGCCTCTCTGGACAGGGCAAAGAGACCCAGTACTTC. It encodes CASLSGQGKETQYF. The chain is assembled from TRBV11-1 and TRBJ2-5, with 8 central nucleotides matching TRBD1. In the germline V gene (reference sequence), CDR1 corresponds to SGHAT and CDR2 to FQDESV. Including the terminal cysteine and phenylalanine, the CDR3 comprises 14 residues. The DNA shown is the 42-base CDR3, in frame from base 1. V is pruned by 8 bases and J by 3 bases, leaving 8 bases of the junction without a gene match.